The TCR beta chain described here comes from a study of T cells in Graves' hyperthyroidism and ophthalmopathy. The V gene lost 7 bases and the J gene lost 6 bases, with 16 bases spanning the gap. The CDR3 runs 14 residues. The V gene's germline CDR1 is MGHDK and CDR2 SYGVNS. Findings and limits, study-wide: In the blood, most expanded thyroid clonotypes above 0.001 appeared as well.

Using RNA transcripts as the source, TCR beta CDR3 regions were amplified. HTBI primers drove first-round RT-PCR of the TCR CDR3. TCRdb used MiXCR to reprocess the multiplex PCR reads, holding one entry per CDR3 protein. Among hundreds of thousands of distinct CDR3 sequences listed, about half were seen once. Points on this clonotype: What it binds is not known.

Stable Graves' hyperthyroidism meant no ophthalmopathy progression within 18 months. The hyperthyroidism was newly diagnosed and had lasted under 2 months; the patients were aged 18 to 65. The chain has TRBV25-1 and TRBJ1-5; tentatively, D is TRBD1 (6 bases). Sequencing input: peripheral blood or thyroid tissue (not recorded which). This TCR derives from a woman younger than 35 with Graves' hyperthyroidism. CDR3 sequence: CASKRGGQVQPQHF. The CDR3 DNA sequence: TGTGCCAGCAAAAGAGGGGGGCAGGTTCAGCCCCAGCATTTT. Supplemented by reference TRBV25-1 and TRBJ1-5, the full variable domain reads EADIYQTPRYLVIGTGKKITLECSQTMGHDKMYWYQQDPGMELHLIHYSYGVNSTEKGDLSSESTVSRIRTEHFPLTLESARPSHTSQYLCASKRGGQVQPQHFGDGTRLSIL.